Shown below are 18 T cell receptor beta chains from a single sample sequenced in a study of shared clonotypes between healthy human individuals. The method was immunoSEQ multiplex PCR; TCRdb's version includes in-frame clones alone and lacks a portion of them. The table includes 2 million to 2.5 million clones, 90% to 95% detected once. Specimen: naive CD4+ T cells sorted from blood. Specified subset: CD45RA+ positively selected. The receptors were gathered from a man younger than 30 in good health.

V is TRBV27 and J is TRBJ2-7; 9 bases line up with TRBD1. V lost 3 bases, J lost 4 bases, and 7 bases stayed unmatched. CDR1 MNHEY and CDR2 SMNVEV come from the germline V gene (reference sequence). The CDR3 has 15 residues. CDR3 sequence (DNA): TGTGCCAGCAGTTTCCCGGGACAGGGAGTGTACGAGCAGTACTTC. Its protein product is CASSFPGQGVYEQYF.

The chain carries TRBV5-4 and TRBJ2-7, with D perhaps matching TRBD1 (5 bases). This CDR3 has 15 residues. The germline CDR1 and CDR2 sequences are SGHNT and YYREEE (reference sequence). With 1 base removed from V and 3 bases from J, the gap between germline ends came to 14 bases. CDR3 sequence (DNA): TGTGCCAGCAGCTTGATGGGGCAGGGCTACTACGAGCAGTACTTC. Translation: CASSLMGQGYYEQYF.

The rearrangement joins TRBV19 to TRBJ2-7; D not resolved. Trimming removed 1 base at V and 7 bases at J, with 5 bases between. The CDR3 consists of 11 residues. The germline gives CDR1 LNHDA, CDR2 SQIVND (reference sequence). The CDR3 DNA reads TGTGCCAGTAGTATAGGGCAAGAGCAGTACTTC. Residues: CASSIGQEQYF.

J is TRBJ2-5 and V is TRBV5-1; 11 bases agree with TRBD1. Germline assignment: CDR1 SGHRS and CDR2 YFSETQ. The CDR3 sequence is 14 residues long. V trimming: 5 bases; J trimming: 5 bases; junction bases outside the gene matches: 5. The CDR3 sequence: CASRRTGGRETQYF. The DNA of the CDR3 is TGCGCCAGCAGACGGACAGGGGGCAGGGAGACCCAGTACTTC.

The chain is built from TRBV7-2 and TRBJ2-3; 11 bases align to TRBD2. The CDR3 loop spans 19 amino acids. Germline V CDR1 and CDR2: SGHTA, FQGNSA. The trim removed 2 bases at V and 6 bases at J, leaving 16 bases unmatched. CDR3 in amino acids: CASSLRPSRTSGLGDTQYF. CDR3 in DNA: TGTGCCAGCAGCTTACGACCCTCGAGGACTAGCGGGCTGGGGGATACGCAGTATTTT.

The CDR3 loop is CASSTSFEQYF. CDR3 DNA: TGTGCCAGCAGTACATCTTTCGAGCAGTACTTC. The rearrangement links TRBV25-1 to TRBJ2-7; D is unclear. This CDR3 contains 11 residues. From germline, CDR1 is MGHDK and CDR2 SYGVNS. Trimming stripped 5 bases from V and 6 bases from J, with 8 bases between.

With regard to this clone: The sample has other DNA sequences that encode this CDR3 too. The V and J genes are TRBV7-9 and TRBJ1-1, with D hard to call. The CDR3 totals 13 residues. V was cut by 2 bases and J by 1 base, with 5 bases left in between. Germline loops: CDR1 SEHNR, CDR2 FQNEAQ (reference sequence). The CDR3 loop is CASSLRGNTEAFF. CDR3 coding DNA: TGTGCCAGCAGCTTAAGAGGGAACACTGAAGCTTTCTTT.

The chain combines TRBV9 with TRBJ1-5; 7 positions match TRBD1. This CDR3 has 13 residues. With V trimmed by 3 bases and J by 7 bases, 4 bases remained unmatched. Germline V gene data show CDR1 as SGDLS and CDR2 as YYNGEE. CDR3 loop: CASSATGEQPQHF. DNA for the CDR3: TGTGCCAGCAGCGCTACAGGGGAGCAGCCCCAGCATTTT. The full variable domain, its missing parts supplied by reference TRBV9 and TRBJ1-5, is DSGVTQTPKHLITATGQRVTLRCSPRSGDLSVYWYQQSLDQGLQFLIQYYNGEERAKGNILERFSAQQFPDLHSELNLSSLELGDSALYFCASSATGEQPQHFGDGTRLSIL.

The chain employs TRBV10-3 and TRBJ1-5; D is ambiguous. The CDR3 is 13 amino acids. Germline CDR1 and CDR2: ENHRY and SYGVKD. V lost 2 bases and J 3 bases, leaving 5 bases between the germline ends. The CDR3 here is CAISEEVNQPQHF. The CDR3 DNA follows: TGTGCCATCAGTGAGGAAGTCAATCAGCCCCAGCATTTT.

CDR3 bases: TGCGCCAGCATCCCGGGAGCGGGAGGGTTCGAGCAGTACTTC. Translated: CASIPGAGGFEQYF. The rearrangement uses TRBV5-1 and TRBJ2-7, with 10 bases aligning to TRBD2. The CDR3 is made up of 14 amino acids. The V gene's germline CDR1 is SGHRS and CDR2 YFSETQ. V lost 6 bases, J lost 6 bases, and 9 bases stayed unmatched. Using reference TRBV5-1 and TRBJ2-7 for the parts outside the CDR3, the full variable domain is KAGVTQTPRYLIKTRGQQVTLSCSPISGHRSVSWYQQTPGQGLQFLFEYFSETQRNKGNFPGRFSGRQFSNSRSEMNVSTLELGDSALYLCASIPGAGGFEQYFGPGTRLTVT.

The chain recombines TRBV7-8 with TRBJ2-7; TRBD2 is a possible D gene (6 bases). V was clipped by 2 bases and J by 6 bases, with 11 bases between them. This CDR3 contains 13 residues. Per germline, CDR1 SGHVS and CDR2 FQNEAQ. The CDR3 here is CASSLYEGGEQYF. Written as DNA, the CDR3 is TGTGCCAGCAGCTTATACGAGGGAGGCGAGCAGTACTTC.

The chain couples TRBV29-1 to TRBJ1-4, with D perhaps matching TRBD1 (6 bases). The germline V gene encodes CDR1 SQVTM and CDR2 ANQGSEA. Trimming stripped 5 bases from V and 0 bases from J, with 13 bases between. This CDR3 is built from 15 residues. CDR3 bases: TGCAGCGTTCCCGGGACACCCGCAACTAATGAAAAACTGTTTTTT. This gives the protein CSVPGTPATNEKLFF. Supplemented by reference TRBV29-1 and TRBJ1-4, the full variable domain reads SAVISQKPSRDICQRGTSLTIQCQVDSQVTMMFWYRQQPGQSLTLIATANQGSEATYESGFVIDKFPISRPNLTFSTLTVSNMSPEDSSIYLCSVPGTPATNEKLFFGSGTQLSVL.

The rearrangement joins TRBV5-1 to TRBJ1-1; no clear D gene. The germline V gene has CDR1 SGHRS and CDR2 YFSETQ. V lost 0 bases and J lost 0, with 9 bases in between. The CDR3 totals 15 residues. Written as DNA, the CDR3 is TGCGCCAGCAGCTTGGGACACGCAATGAACACTGAAGCTTTCTTT. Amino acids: CASSLGHAMNTEAFF.

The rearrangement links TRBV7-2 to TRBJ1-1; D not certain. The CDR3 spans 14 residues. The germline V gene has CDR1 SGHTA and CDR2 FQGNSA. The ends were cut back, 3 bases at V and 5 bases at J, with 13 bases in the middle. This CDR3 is CASSFNWGRTEAFF. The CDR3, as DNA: TGTGCCAGCAGCTTCAACTGGGGTAGGACTGAAGCTTTCTTT. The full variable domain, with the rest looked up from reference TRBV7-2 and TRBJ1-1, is GAGVSQSPSNKVTEKGKDVELRCDPISGHTALYWYRQSLGQGLEFLIYFQGNSAPDKSGLPSDRFSAERTGGSVSTLTIQRTQQEDSAVYLCASSFNWGRTEAFFGQGTRLTVV.

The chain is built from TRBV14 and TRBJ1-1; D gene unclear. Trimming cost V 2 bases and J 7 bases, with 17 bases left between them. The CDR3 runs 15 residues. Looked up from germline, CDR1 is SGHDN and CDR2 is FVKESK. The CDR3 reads CASSQLEGWGVEAFF. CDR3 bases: TGTGCCAGCAGCCAATTGGAGGGATGGGGTGTTGAAGCTTTCTTT.

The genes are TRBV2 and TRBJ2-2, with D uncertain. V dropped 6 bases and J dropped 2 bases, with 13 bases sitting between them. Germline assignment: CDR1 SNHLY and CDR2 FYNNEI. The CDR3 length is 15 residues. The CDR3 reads CASRSLTPNTGELFF. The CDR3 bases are TGTGCCAGCAGGAGCCTCACCCCCAACACCGGGGAGCTGTTTTTT. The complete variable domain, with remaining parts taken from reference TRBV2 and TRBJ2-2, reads EPEVTQTPSHQVTQMGQEVILRCVPISNHLYFYWYRQILGQKVEFLVSFYNNEISEKSEIFDDQFSVERPDGSNFTLKIRSTKLEDSAMYFCASRSLTPNTGELFFGEGSRLTVL.

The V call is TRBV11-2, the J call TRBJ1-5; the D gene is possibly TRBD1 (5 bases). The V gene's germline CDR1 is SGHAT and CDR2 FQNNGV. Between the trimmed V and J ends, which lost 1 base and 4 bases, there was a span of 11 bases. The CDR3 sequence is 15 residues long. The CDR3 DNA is TGTGCCAGCAGCTTAGTCGGGGGGAAAAATCAGCCCCAGCATTTT. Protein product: CASSLVGGKNQPQHF.

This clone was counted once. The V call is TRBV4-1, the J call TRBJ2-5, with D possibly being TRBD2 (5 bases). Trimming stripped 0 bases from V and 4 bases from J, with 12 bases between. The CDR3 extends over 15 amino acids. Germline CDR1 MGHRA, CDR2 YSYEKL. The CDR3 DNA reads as TGCGCCAGCAGCCAAGAAGGAGCGCGGGCAGAGACCCAGTACTTC. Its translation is CASSQEGARAETQYF.